The clone carrying this TCR beta chain has a handful of counts. What it binds is unknown. The TCR cDNA carried a universal primer site and UMIs from 5'RACE template switching. In TCRdb, the 5' RACE reads were re-called with MiXCR into one record per CDR3 protein. The table includes 360,000 or so distinct CDR3 sequences, 11% detected once. The CDR3 contains 15 residues. V lost 5 bases to trimming and J lost 4 bases; unmatched junction nucleotides: 10. Germline V gene lookup returns CDR1 MGHDK and CDR2 SYGVNS. The data belong to a study of T cells after yellow fever vaccination. Study-wide results and limits: Clones that expanded after primary vaccination mostly reappeared after the booster (around 96% CD4, 70% to 90% CD8).

This chain uses TRBV25-1 with TRBJ2-7, with 8 bases identical to TRBD2. This specimen consisted of PBMCs, obtained on the day of the first yellow fever vaccination. This clonotype was sampled from a man aged 18 to 30 who received the YFV17D yellow fever vaccine. CDR3 DNA: TGTGCCAGCAGTCTCGGGGGGGGAAGCTCTTACGAGCAGTACTTC. Translating gives CASSLGGGSSYEQYF.